The sequence of this T cell receptor (beta chain) was determined in a study of blood T cells in healthy people across ages. Study conclusions and caveats: Older age coincided with a roughly linear decline in TCR beta diversity per million T cells.

With V trimmed by 5 bases and J by 7 bases, 9 bases remained unmatched. Per the germline V gene, CDR1 is SQVTM and CDR2 is ANQGSEA. The CDR3 totals 14 residues. Sample-barcoded 5' priming and a J-beta primer mix drove a second PCR of roughly 6 to 12 cycles. TCRdb redid the calling of the 5' RACE reads with MiXCR, one entry per CDR3 protein. The sample consists of around 2 million distinct CDR3 sequences, around 40% of them appearing once. Concerning this clonotype itself: As yet, its antigen is unknown.

This rearrangement joins TRBV29-1 to TRBJ2-1; 9 positions match TRBD2. The sequenced material came from blood. The clonotype was recovered from a human donor in good health. The CDR3 spells CSVHGLAGRNEQFF. The CDR3 coding sequence is TGCAGCGTTCACGGGCTAGCGGGGAGGAATGAGCAGTTCTTC.